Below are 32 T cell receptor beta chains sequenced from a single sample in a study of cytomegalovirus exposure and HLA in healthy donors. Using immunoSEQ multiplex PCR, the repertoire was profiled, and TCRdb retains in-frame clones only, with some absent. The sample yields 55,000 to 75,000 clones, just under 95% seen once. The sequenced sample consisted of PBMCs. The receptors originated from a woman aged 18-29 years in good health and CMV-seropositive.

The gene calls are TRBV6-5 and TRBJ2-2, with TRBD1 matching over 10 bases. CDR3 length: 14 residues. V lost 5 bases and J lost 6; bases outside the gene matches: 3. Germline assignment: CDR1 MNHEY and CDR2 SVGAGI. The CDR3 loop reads CASSAGTGAGELFF. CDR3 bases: TGTGCCAGCAGTGCCGGGACAGGGGCCGGGGAGCTGTTTTTT.

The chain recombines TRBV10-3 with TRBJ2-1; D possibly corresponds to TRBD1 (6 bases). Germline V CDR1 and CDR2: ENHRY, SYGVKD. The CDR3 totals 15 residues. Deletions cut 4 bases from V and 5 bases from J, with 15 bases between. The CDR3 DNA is TGTGCCATCAGTGGACGGACAGCTCCCAACAATGAGCAGTTCTTC. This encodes CAISGRTAPNNEQFF.

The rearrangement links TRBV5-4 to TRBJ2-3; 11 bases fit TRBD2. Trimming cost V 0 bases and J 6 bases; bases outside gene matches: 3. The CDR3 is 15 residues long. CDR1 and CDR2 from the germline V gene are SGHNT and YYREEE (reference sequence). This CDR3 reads CASSLVASGRDTQYF. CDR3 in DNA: TGTGCCAGCAGCTTGGTGGCTAGCGGGAGGGATACGCAGTATTTT. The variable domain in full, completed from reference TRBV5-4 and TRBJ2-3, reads ETGVTQSPTHLIKTRGQQVTLRCSSQSGHNTVSWYQQALGQGPQFIFQYYREEENGRGNFPPRFSGLQFPNYSSELNVNALELDDSALYLCASSLVASGRDTQYFGPGTRLTVL.

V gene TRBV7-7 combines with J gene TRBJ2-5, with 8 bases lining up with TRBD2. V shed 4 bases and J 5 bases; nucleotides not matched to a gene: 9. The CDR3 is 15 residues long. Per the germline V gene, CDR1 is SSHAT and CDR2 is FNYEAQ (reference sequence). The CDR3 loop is CASSSGGAMGETQYF. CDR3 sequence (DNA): TGTGCCAGCAGCTCCGGGGGGGCGATGGGGGAGACCCAGTACTTC. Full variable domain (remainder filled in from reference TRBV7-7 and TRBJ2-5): GAGVSQSPRYKVTKRGQDVTLRCDPISSHATLYWYQQALGQGPEFLTYFNYEAQPDKSGLPSDRFSAERPEGSISTLTIQRTEQRDSAMYRCASSSGGAMGETQYFGPGTRLLVL.

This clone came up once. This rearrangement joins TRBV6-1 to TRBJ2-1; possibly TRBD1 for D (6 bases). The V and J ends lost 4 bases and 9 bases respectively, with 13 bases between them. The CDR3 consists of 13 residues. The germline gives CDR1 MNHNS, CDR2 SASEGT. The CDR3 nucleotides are TGTGCCAGCAGTGGGGGGCGGGTCGGTGAGCAGTTCTTC. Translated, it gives CASSGGRVGEQFF.

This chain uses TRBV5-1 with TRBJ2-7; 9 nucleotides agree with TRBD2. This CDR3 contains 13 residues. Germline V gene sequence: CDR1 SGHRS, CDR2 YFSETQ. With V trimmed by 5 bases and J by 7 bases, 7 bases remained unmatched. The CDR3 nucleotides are TGCGCCAGCAGTAATGCGGGAGGGCGGGAGCAGTACTTC. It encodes CASSNAGGREQYF.

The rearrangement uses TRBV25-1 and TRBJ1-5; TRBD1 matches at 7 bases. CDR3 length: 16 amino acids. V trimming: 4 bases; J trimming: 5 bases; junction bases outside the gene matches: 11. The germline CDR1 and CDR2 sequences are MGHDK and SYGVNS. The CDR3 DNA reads TGTGCCAGCAGTGGAGAACAGGGGTTAGCAGATCAGCCCCAGCATTTT. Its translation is CASSGEQGLADQPQHF.

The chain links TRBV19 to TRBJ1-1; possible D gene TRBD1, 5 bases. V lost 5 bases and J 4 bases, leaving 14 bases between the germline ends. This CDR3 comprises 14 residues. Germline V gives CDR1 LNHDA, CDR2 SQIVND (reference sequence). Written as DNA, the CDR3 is TGTGCCAGTAGTCCCTGGCAGGGAGGCACTGAAGCTTTCTTT. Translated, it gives CASSPWQGGTEAFF. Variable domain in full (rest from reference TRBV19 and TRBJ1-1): DGGITQSPKYLFRKEGQNVTLSCEQNLNHDAMYWYRQDPGQGLRLIYYSQIVNDFQKGDIAEGYSVSREKKESFPLTVTSAQKNPTAFYLCASSPWQGGTEAFFGQGTRLTVV.

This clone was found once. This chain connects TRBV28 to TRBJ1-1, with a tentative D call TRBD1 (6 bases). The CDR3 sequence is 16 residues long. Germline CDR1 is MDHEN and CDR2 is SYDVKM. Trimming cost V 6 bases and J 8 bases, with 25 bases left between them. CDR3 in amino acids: CASRFGGVGLLSEAFF. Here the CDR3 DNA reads TGTGCCAGCAGGTTTGGGGGCGTGGGCTTGCTTTCCGAAGCTTTCTTT.

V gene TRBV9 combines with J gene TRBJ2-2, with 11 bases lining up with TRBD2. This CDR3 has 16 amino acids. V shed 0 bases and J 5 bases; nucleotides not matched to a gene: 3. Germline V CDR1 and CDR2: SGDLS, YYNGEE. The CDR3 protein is CASSVVPSGGTGELFF. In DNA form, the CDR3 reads TGTGCCAGCAGCGTAGTACCTAGCGGGGGGACCGGGGAGCTGTTTTTT.

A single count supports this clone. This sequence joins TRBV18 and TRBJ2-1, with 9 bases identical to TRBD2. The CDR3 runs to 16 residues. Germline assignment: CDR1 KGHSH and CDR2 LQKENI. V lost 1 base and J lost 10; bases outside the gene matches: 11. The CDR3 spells CASSPLVAAGGWEQFF. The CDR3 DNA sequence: TGTGCCAGCTCACCACTTGTGGCAGCGGGGGGTTGGGAGCAGTTCTTC.

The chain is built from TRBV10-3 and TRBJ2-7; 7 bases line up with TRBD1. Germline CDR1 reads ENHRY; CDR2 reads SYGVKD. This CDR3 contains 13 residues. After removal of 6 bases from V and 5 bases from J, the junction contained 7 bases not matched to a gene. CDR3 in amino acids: CAIRKTGPDEQYF. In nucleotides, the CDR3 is TGTGCCATCAGAAAGACAGGGCCGGACGAGCAGTACTTC.

The CDR3 here is CASSLTEASPYEQYF. For the CDR3, the DNA is TGCGCCAGCAGCTTGACGGAGGCTTCGCCTTACGAGCAGTACTTC. The rearrangement joins TRBV5-1 to TRBJ2-7, with D perhaps TRBD2 (5 bases). Looked up from germline, CDR1 is SGHRS and CDR2 is YFSETQ. CDR3 length: 15 residues. V lost 1 base to trimming and J lost 4 bases, with 15 bases between them.

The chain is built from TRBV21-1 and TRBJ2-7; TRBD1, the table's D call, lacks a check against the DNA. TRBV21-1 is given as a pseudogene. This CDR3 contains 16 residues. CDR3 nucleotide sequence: TGTGCCAGCAGCAAAGTGAACAGAACAGACTCCTACGAGCAGTACTTC. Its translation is CASSKVNRTDSYEQYF.

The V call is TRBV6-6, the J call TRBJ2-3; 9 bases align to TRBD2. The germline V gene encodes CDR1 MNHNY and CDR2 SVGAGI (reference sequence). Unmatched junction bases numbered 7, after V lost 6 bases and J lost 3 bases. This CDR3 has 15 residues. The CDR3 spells CASRTLAGGTDTQYF. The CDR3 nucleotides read TGTGCCAGCAGAACTCTGGCGGGGGGGACAGATACGCAGTATTTT.

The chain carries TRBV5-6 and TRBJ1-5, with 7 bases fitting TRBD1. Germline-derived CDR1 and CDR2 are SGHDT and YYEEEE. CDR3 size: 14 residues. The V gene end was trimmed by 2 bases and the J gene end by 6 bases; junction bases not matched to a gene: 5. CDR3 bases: TGTGCCAGCAGCTTATCGACAGGGAGTCAGCCCCAGCATTTT. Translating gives CASSLSTGSQPQHF. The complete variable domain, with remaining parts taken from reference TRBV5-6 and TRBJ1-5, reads DAGVTQSPTHLIKTRGQQVTLRCSPKSGHDTVSWYQQALGQGPQFIFQYYEEEERQRGNFPDRFSGHQFPNYSSELNVNALLLGDSALYLCASSLSTGSQPQHFGDGTRLSIL.

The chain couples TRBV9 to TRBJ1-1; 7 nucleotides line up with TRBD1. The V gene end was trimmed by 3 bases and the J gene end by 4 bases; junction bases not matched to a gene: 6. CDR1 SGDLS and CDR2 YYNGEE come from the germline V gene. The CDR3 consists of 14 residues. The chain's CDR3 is CASSEQGSGTEAFF. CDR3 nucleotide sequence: TGTGCCAGCAGCGAACAGGGGTCTGGCACTGAAGCTTTCTTT.

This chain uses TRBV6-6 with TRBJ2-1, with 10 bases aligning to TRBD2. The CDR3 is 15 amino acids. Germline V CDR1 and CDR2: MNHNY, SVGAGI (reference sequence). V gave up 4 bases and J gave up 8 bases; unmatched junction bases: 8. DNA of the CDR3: TGTGCCAGCAGTTCCTTAGCGGGAGGCTTCGATGAGCAGTTCTTC. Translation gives CASSSLAGGFDEQFF.

In DNA, the CDR3 is TGTGCCAGCAGTGAAGCTTTGACAGGGGCAGGCTATGGCTACACCTTC. Its protein is CASSEALTGAGYGYTF. The chain joins TRBV6-1 to TRBJ1-2, with TRBD1 identical over 8 bases. The CDR3 extends over 16 amino acids. With V trimmed by 0 bases and J by 4 bases, 7 bases remained unmatched. CDR1 is MNHNS, CDR2 SASEGT, per germline.

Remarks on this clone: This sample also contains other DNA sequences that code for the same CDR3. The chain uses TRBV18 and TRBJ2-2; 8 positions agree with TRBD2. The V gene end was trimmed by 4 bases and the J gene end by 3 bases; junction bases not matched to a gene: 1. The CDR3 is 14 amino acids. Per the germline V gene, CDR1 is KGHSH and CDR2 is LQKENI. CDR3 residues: CASSRSGDTGELFF. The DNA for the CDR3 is TGTGCCAGCTCACGTAGCGGGGACACCGGGGAGCTGTTTTTT.

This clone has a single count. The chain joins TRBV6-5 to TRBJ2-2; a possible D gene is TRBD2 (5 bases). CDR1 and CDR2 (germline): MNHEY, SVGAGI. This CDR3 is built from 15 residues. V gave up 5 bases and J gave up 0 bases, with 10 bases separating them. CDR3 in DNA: TGTGCCAGCAGTCCCACGGGGTCGAACACCGGGGAGCTGTTTTTT. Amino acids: CASSPTGSNTGELFF.

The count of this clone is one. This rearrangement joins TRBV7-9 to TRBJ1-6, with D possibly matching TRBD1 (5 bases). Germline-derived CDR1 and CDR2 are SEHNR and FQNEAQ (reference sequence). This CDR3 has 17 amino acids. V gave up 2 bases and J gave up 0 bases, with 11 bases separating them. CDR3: CASSLRQYPSYNSPLHF. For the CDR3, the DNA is TGTGCCAGCAGCTTAAGACAGTACCCCTCCTATAATTCACCCCTCCACTTT.

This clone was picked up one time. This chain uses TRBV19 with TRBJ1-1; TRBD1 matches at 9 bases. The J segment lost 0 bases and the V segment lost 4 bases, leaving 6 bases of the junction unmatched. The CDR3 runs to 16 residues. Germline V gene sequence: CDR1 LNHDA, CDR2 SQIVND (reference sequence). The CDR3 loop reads CASSNPGQGLNTEAFF. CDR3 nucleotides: TGTGCCAGTAGTAACCCGGGACAGGGTTTGAACACTGAAGCTTTCTTT.

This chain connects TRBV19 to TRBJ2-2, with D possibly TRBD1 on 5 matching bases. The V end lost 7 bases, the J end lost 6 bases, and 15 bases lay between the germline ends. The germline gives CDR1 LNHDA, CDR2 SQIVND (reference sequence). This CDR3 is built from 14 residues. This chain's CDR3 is CASIQDTFAGELFF. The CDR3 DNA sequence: TGTGCCAGTATACAGGACACGTTCGCCGGGGAGCTGTTTTTT.

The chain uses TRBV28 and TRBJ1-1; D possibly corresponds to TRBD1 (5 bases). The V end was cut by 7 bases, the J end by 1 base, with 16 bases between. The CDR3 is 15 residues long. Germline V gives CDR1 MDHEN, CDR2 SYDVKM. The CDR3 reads CASIRPGVGNTEAFF. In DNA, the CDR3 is TGTGCCAGCATTAGGCCGGGGGTGGGGAACACTGAAGCTTTCTTT. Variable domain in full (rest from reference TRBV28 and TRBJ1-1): DVKVTQSSRYLVKRTGEKVFLECVQDMDHENMFWYRQDPGLGLRLIYFSYDVKMKEKGDIPEGYSVSREKKERFSLILESASTNQTSMYLCASIRPGVGNTEAFFGQGTRLTVV.

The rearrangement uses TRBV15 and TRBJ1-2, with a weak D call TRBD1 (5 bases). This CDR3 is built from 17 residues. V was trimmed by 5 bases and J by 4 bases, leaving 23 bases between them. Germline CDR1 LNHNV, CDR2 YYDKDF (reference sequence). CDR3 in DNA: TGTGCCACCAGCCCAGGAGGAGGGGAGATAACCTCCTATGGCTACACCTTC. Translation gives CATSPGGGEITSYGYTF.

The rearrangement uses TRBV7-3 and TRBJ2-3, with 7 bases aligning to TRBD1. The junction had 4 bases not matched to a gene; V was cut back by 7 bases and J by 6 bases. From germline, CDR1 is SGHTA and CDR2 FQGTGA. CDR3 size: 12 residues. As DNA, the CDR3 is TGTGCCAGCAAAGGCAGGGGGGATACGCAGTATTTT. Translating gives CASKGRGDTQYF. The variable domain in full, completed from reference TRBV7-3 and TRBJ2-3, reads GAGVSQTPSNKVTEKGKYVELRCDPISGHTALYWYRQSLGQGPEFLIYFQGTGAADDSGLPNDRFFAVRPEGSVSTLKIQRTERGDSAVYLCASKGRGDTQYFGPGTRLTVL.

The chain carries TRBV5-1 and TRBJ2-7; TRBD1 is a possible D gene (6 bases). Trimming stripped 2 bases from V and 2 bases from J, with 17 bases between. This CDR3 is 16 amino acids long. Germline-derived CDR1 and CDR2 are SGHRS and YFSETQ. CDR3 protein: CASSLNIRDKTYEQYF. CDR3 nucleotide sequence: TGCGCCAGCAGCTTAAACATCCGGGACAAAACCTACGAGCAGTACTTC. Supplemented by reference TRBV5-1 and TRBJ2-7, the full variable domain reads KAGVTQTPRYLIKTRGQQVTLSCSPISGHRSVSWYQQTPGQGLQFLFEYFSETQRNKGNFPGRFSGRQFSNSRSEMNVSTLELGDSALYLCASSLNIRDKTYEQYFGPGTRLTVT.

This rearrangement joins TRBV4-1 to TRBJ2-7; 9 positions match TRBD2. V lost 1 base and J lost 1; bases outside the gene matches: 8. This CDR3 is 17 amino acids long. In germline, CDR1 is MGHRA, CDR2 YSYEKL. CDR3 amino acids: CASSQVISGSSSYEQYF. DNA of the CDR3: TGCGCCAGCAGCCAAGTGATTAGCGGGAGTTCGTCCTACGAGCAGTACTTC.

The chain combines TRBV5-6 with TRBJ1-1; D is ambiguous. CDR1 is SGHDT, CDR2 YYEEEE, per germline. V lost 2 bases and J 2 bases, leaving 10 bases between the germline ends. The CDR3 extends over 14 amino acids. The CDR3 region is CASSFGGSNTEAFF. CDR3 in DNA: TGTGCCAGCAGCTTTGGCGGCAGTAACACTGAAGCTTTCTTT. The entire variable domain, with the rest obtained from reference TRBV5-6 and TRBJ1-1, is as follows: DAGVTQSPTHLIKTRGQQVTLRCSPKSGHDTVSWYQQALGQGPQFIFQYYEEEERQRGNFPDRFSGHQFPNYSSELNVNALLLGDSALYLCASSFGGSNTEAFFGQGTRLTVV.

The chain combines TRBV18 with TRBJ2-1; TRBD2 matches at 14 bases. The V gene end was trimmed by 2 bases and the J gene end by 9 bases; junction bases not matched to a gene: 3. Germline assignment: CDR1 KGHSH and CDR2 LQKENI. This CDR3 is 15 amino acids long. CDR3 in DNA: TGTGCCAGCTCACCAGGGACTAGCGGGAGTAGTGAGCAGTTCTTC. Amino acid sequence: CASSPGTSGSSEQFF.

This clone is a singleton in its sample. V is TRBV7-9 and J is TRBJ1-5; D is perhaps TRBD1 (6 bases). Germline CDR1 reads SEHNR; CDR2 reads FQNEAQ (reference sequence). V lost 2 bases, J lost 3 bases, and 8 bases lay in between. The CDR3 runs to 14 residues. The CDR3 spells CASSLRDTNQPQHF. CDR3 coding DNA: TGTGCCAGCAGCTTAAGGGACACCAATCAGCCCCAGCATTTT.